The 27 T cell receptor beta chains presented below share a single source sample, sequenced in a study of T-cell reconstitution after alpha-beta-depleted transplantation in children. Unique molecular identifiers were incorporated into the prepared TCRbeta library. Using its own MiXCR run on the PCR reads, TCRdb lists one record per CDR3 protein. The table has around 530,000 distinct CDR3 sequences, about 31% seen once. The sequencing used PBMCs from the stem cell graft donor, collected from the stem cell graft. These receptors were obtained from a human donor who donated a stem cell graft to a child with aplastic anemia.

The chain couples TRBV24-1 to TRBJ1-3; weak D call: TRBD1 (5 bases). The CDR3 covers 15 residues. V lost 4 bases and J 0 bases, leaving 9 bases between the germline ends. Germline CDR1 is KGHDR and CDR2 is SFDVKD. The CDR3 DNA sequence: TGTGCCACCAGTGACGGAGGGGCCTCTGGAAACACCATATATTTT. Translation: CATSDGGASGNTIYF.

The V gene is TRBV6-5, the J gene TRBJ1-1; no clear D gene. The CDR3 has 14 residues. Trimming removed 0 bases from V and 0 bases from J, with 5 bases in between. Germline loops: CDR1 MNHEY, CDR2 SVGAGI. The CDR3 sequence: CASSYSPVNTEAFF. DNA for the CDR3: TGTGCCAGCAGTTACTCGCCGGTGAACACTGAAGCTTTCTTT.

CDR3 in amino acids: CASSSDRDGQPQHF. The CDR3, as DNA: TGTGCCAGCAGTTCGGACAGGGACGGACAGCCCCAGCATTTT. This chain links TRBV28 with TRBJ1-5, with 8 positions matching TRBD1. The ends lost 4 bases at V and 7 bases at J; junction bases unmatched: 6. This CDR3 spans 14 amino acids. Germline CDR1 and CDR2: MDHEN and SYDVKM.

This clonotype was seen only a few times. The rearrangement joins TRBV7-2 to TRBJ2-7, with D hard to call. Germline-derived CDR1 and CDR2 are SGHTA and FQGNSA. The CDR3 is made up of 17 amino acids. V was pared by 5 bases and J by 3 bases, with 23 bases between. CDR3 nucleotide sequence: TGTGCCAGCAGCCCGCTTTTGACCGAGGCCCCCGGCTACGAGCAGTACTTC. It encodes CASSPLLTEAPGYEQYF.

V and J are TRBV19 and TRBJ2-6; 8 nucleotides agree with TRBD1. Germline loops: CDR1 LNHDA, CDR2 SQIVND (reference sequence). CDR3 size: 15 residues. The CDR3 coding sequence is TGTGGCGCCGGCGGCAGGGGGCTTGGGGCCAACGTCCTGACTTTC. Protein: CGAGGRGLGANVLTF.

This clonotype was counted a few times. The chain joins TRBV6-4 to TRBJ2-1, with TRBD2 as a possible D gene (6 bases). The germline V and J ends were trimmed by 7 bases and 0 bases, with 13 bases remaining between them. Germline V gene lookup returns CDR1 MRHNA and CDR2 SNTAGT. CDR3 length: 15 residues. The CDR3 protein is CASIRTSFSYNEQFF. The DNA of the CDR3 is TGTGCCAGCATCAGAACTAGCTTCTCCTACAATGAGCAGTTCTTC.

In this sample, this clonotype turned up a few times. The chain links TRBV15 to TRBJ1-2; TRBD1 aligns across 9 bases. Germline-derived CDR1 and CDR2 are LNHNV and YYDKDF (reference sequence). V gave up 3 bases and J gave up 8 bases; unmatched junction bases: 4. CDR3 length equals 13 residues. CDR3 residues: CATSSRQGEGYTF. CDR3 nucleotides: TGTGCCACCAGCAGTCGACAGGGGGAAGGCTACACCTTC. Based on the CDR3 plus reference TRBV15 and TRBJ1-2, the full variable domain is DAMVIQNPRYQVTQFGKPVTLSCSQTLNHNVMYWYQQKSSQAPKLLFHYYDKDFNNEADTPDNFQSRRPNTSFCFLDIRSPGLGDTAMYLCATSSRQGEGYTFGSGTRLTVV.

Written as DNA, the CDR3 is TGTGCCAGCAGCAACTTTGTCGGACAAATGAGCAATCAGCCCCAGCATTTT. Residues: CASSNFVGQMSNQPQHF. The V gene is TRBV6-1, the J gene TRBJ1-5; TRBD1 is a possible D gene (5 bases). The germline gives CDR1 MNHNS, CDR2 SASEGT. Trimming removed 6 bases from V and 1 base from J, with 19 bases in between. This CDR3 has 17 amino acids.

This clonotype came up a few times. The rearrangement joins TRBV29-1 to TRBJ1-1; 7 nucleotides agree with TRBD1. The CDR3 is made up of 13 amino acids. The ends lost 6 bases at V and 0 bases at J; junction bases unmatched: 4. The germline CDR1 and CDR2 sequences are SQVTM and ANQGSEA. The CDR3 region is CSVVDRMNTEAFF. The CDR3 DNA sequence: TGCAGCGTGGTGGACAGGATGAACACTGAAGCTTTCTTT.

The CDR3 spells CASSLSGAPDDYGYTF. In DNA form, the CDR3 reads TGTGCCAGCAGCTTAAGCGGGGCCCCAGACGACTATGGCTACACCTTC. The chain is built from TRBV7-3 and TRBJ1-2; weak D call: TRBD1 (5 bases). CDR1 is SGHTA, CDR2 FQGTGA, per germline. CDR3 length: 16 residues. The V and J ends lost 1 base and 3 bases respectively, with 15 bases between them.

This clonotype was observed once. The chain uses TRBV11-2 and TRBJ1-5; perhaps TRBD1 as D (6 bases). V lost 2 bases and J lost 6, with 11 bases in between. This CDR3 is built from 14 residues. The V gene's germline CDR1 is SGHAT and CDR2 FQNNGV. The CDR3: CASSLRTETQPQHF. CDR3 bases: TGTGCCAGCAGCTTACGGACAGAGACTCAGCCCCAGCATTTT.

This clonotype occurred a few times. The CDR3 loop reads CSVIGLAGGPGNEQFF. As DNA, the CDR3 is TGCAGCGTTATAGGACTAGCGGGAGGGCCGGGGAATGAGCAGTTCTTC. The rearrangement uses TRBV29-1 and TRBJ2-1; 15 nucleotides align to TRBD2. V shed 5 bases and J 7 bases; nucleotides not matched to a gene: 9. CDR1 is SQVTM, CDR2 ANQGSEA, per germline. There are 16 residues in the CDR3.

The chain recombines TRBV9 with TRBJ1-2; D ambiguous. The V and J ends lost 2 bases and 4 bases respectively, with 15 bases between them. From germline, CDR1 is SGDLS and CDR2 YYNGEE. The CDR3 sequence is 15 residues long. CDR3 in DNA: TGTGCCAGCAGCGTCGGTAACGGTTCCCCCTATGGCTACACCTTC. Translation gives CASSVGNGSPYGYTF.

The V gene is TRBV5-1, the J gene TRBJ1-1; a possible D gene is TRBD1 (5 bases). This CDR3 is 15 amino acids long. Germline-derived CDR1 and CDR2 are SGHRS and YFSETQ. Trimming pared 0 bases from V and 7 bases from J, leaving 16 bases between. The CDR3 DNA follows: TGCGCCAGCAGCTTGGATAGGCAGGGAAGGGGTGAAGCTTTCTTT. It encodes CASSLDRQGRGEAFF.

A few counts support this clonotype. The chain carries TRBV7-2 and TRBJ2-5, with D perhaps TRBD1 or TRBD2 (6 bases each). The V gene lost 1 base and the J gene lost 3 bases, with 12 bases spanning the gap. The CDR3 extends over 15 amino acids. Germline V gene lookup returns CDR1 SGHTA and CDR2 FQGNSA. CDR3 region: CASSLVGGKEETQYF. For the CDR3, the DNA is TGTGCCAGCAGCTTAGTGGGGGGCAAGGAAGAGACCCAGTACTTC.

This clonotype showed up just a few times. This chain links TRBV20-1 with TRBJ2-1; 7 bases line up with TRBD1. V dropped 3 bases and J dropped 2; count of bases not matched to a gene: 7. Germline CDR1 DFQATT, CDR2 SNEGSKA (reference sequence). CDR3 length: 15 residues. The chain's CDR3 is CSARWGQGAYNEQFF. CDR3 nucleotide sequence: TGCAGTGCTAGGTGGGGTCAGGGGGCCTACAATGAGCAGTTCTTC.

The chain couples TRBV6-2 or TRBV6-3 to TRBJ2-1; D perhaps matches TRBD1 (6 bases). This CDR3 contains 15 residues. Germline loops: CDR1 MNHEY, CDR2 SVGEGT. V was clipped by 2 bases and J by 7 bases, with 15 bases between them. CDR3 in DNA: TGTGCCAGCAGTTACGTCCAGGGGTGGGGGAATGAGCAGTTCTTC. Its translation: CASSYVQGWGNEQFF.

This clonotype has a handful of counts. This rearrangement joins TRBV7-2 to TRBJ1-1; D gene unclear. CDR1 and CDR2 (germline): SGHTA, FQGNSA. Trimming left V 3 bases short and J 0 bases short, with 5 bases between. This CDR3 region has 13 residues. The CDR3 DNA sequence: TGTGCCAGCAGCTTTGACATGAACACTGAAGCTTTCTTT. Amino acids: CASSFDMNTEAFF.

The chain employs TRBV5-1 and TRBJ2-1; 7 nucleotides match TRBD1. CDR1 and CDR2 from the germline V gene are SGHRS and YFSETQ. This CDR3 has 15 amino acids. Trimming cost V 3 bases and J 10 bases; bases outside gene matches: 13. CDR3 in amino acids: CASSSGTAVFSEQFF. The CDR3 bases are TGCGCCAGCAGCTCCGGGACAGCCGTTTTCAGCGAGCAGTTCTTC.

CDR3 bases: TGTGCCAGCAGTTCGGAGAGGGGTCGCACTGAAGCTTTCTTT. Encoded protein: CASSSERGRTEAFF. The rearrangement joins TRBV12-3 or TRBV12-4 to TRBJ1-1; the D gene is possibly TRBD1 (5 bases). The CDR3 spans 14 residues. V was cut by 4 bases and J by 4 bases, with 13 bases left in between.

This rearrangement joins TRBV28 to TRBJ2-7, with D perhaps TRBD1 or TRBD2 (5 bases each). This CDR3 has 15 residues. V dropped 1 base and J dropped 3 bases, with 13 bases sitting between them. CDR1 is MDHEN, CDR2 SYDVKM, per germline. The CDR3 sequence: CASSLSWDGVYEQYF. CDR3 sequence (DNA): TGTGCCAGCAGTTTATCGTGGGACGGTGTCTACGAGCAGTACTTC.

The chain carries TRBV7-9 and TRBJ1-5, with 8 bases aligning to TRBD1. Per germline, CDR1 SEHNR and CDR2 FQNEAQ (reference sequence). The CDR3 runs 13 residues. The ends lost 5 bases at V and 7 bases at J; junction bases unmatched: 4. The CDR3 sequence: CASSGDRWQPQHF. CDR3 bases: TGTGCCAGCAGCGGGGACAGGTGGCAGCCCCAGCATTTT.

This clonotype was observed a few times. The rearrangement joins TRBV7-2 to TRBJ1-6, with D possibly matching TRBD1 (5 bases). V lost 5 bases, J lost 6 bases, and 20 bases lay in between. CDR3 length: 17 residues. From germline, CDR1 is SGHTA and CDR2 FQGNSA. The CDR3 DNA follows: TGTGCCAGCAGCGCCTCGGTGGGGGGACTACTTAATTCACCCCTCCACTTT. Protein sequence: CASSASVGGLLNSPLHF. The whole variable domain, remainder taken from reference TRBV7-2 and TRBJ1-6, is GAGVSQSPSNKVTEKGKDVELRCDPISGHTALYWYRQSLGQGLEFLIYFQGNSAPDKSGLPSDRFSAERTGGSVSTLTIQRTQQEDSAVYLCASSASVGGLLNSPLHFGNGTRLTVT.

The sample holds a few counts of this clonotype. This chain joins TRBV4-3 and TRBJ1-6; 11 positions match TRBD1. CDR3 length: 16 residues. V was clipped by 4 bases and J by 10 bases; unmatched bases: 9. CDR1 and CDR2 from the germline V gene are LGHNA and YSLEER. CDR3 amino acids: CASSRDSGQGVSPLHF. For the CDR3, the DNA is TGCGCCAGCAGCCGAGACTCGGGACAGGGGGTCTCACCCCTCCACTTT.

The chain joins TRBV11-2 to TRBJ2-1; 8 nucleotides line up with TRBD2. V was clipped by 3 bases and J by 9 bases; unmatched bases: 4. The germline CDR1 and CDR2 sequences are SGHAT and FQNNGV. This CDR3 comprises 13 residues. CDR3 region: CASSLPRGGEQFF. CDR3 DNA: TGTGCCAGCAGCTTGCCCCGGGGGGGTGAGCAGTTCTTC.

This clonotype occurred a few times. The chain recombines TRBV7-9 with TRBJ2-7, with D perhaps assigned TRBD1 or TRBD2 (5 bases each). Germline CDR1 SEHNR, CDR2 FQNEAQ (reference sequence). The V gene lost 6 bases and the J gene lost 6 bases, with 15 bases spanning the gap. The CDR3 is 13 amino acids. CDR3 in amino acids: CASRRDGAAEQYV. The CDR3 DNA reads TGTGCCAGCAGGAGGGATGGGGCGGCCGAGCAGTACGTC.

The CDR3, as DNA: TGTGCCAGCTCACCAAGAATCGCAAACTACAATGAGCAGTTCTTC. Encoded protein: CASSPRIANYNEQFF. The chain uses TRBV18 and TRBJ2-1; D call uncertain. V was pared by 2 bases and J by 3 bases, with 11 bases between. In germline, CDR1 is KGHSH, CDR2 LQKENI. The CDR3 has 15 amino acids.